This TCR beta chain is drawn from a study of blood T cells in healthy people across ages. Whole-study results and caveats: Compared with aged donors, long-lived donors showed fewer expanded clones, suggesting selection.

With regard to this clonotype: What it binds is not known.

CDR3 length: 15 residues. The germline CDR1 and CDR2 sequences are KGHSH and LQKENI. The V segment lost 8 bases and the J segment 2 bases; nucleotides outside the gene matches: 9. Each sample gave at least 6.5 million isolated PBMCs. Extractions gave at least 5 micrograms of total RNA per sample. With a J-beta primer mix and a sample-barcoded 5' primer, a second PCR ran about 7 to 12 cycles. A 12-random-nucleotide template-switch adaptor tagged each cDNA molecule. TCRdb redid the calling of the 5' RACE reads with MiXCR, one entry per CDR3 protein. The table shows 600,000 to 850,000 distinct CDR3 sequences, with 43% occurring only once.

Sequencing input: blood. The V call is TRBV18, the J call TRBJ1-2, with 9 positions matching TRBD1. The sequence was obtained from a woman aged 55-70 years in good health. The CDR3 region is CASLVGQGINYGYTF. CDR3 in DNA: TGTGCCAGCCTTGTCGGACAGGGGATCAACTATGGCTACACCTTC.